These 27 T cell receptor beta chains were all obtained from the same sample, sequenced in a study of radiation and T cells in renal cell carcinoma. The treatment was: 15 Gy SBRT to primary tumor, nephrectomy 4 weeks later. Sequenced by immunoSEQ multiplex PCR; TCRdb stores in-frame clones only, minus some. The sample has some 14,000 clones; 55% to 70% are singletons. The sequencing used tumor tissue, collected from a patient whose treatment included radiotherapy and nephrectomy. These receptors were obtained from a woman aged 70-85 years with renal cell carcinoma.

The rearrangement joins TRBV2 to TRBJ1-5; D call uncertain. The germline CDR1 and CDR2 sequences are SNHLY and FYNNEI. Between the trimmed V and J ends, which lost 6 bases and 1 base, there was a span of 13 bases. This CDR3 spans 15 amino acids. This CDR3 reads CASSEAGFSNQPQHF. CDR3 in DNA: TGTGCCAGCAGCGAGGCCGGGTTCAGCAATCAGCCCCAGCATTTT.

This clone showed up just a few times. One end of the junction does not line up with germline, which may come from a read error. The chain links TRBV11-2 to TRBJ2-7; TRBD1 might be the D (5 bases). The germline CDR1 and CDR2 sequences are SGHAT and FQNNGV. This CDR3 spans 11 amino acids. The CDR3, as DNA: TGTGCCAGCAGCTTCGGCAGGGTTGCCAACTTC. Residues: CASSFGRVANF.

The rearrangement joins TRBV5-1 to TRBJ2-3; possibly TRBD2 for D (5 bases). The CDR3 covers 17 residues. The germline gives CDR1 SGHRS, CDR2 YFSETQ. The V and J ends lost 3 bases and 3 bases respectively, with 20 bases between them. The CDR3 loop reads CASSSRGGAVDTDTQYF. The CDR3 DNA sequence: TGCGCCAGCAGCTCCCGAGGAGGAGCGGTGGATACAGATACGCAGTATTTT.

The V gene is TRBV18, the J gene TRBJ2-1, with TRBD1 as a possible D gene (6 bases). The V gene lost 2 bases and the J gene lost 13 bases, with 12 bases spanning the gap. From germline, CDR1 is KGHSH and CDR2 LQKENI. This CDR3 contains 12 residues. The CDR3 nucleotides read TGTGCCAGCTCACCATCAGGGGATTTTCAGTTCTTC. Protein sequence: CASSPSGDFQFF. The full variable domain, completed using reference TRBV18 and TRBJ2-1, is NAGVMQNPRHLVRRRGQEARLRCSPMKGHSHVYWYRQLPEEGLKFMVYLQKENIIDESGMPKERFSAEFPKEGPSILRIQQVVRGDSAAYFCASSPSGDFQFFGPGTRLTVL.

The chain has TRBV27 and TRBJ1-4; D is ambiguous. Germline CDR1 MNHEY, CDR2 SMNVEV (reference sequence). The V end lost 2 bases, the J end lost 0 bases, and 4 bases lay between the germline ends. The CDR3 is made up of 14 amino acids. The CDR3 DNA reads TGTGCCAGCAGTTTAACCCCAACTAATGAAAAACTGTTTTTT. This translates into CASSLTPTNEKLFF.

The chain is built from TRBV6-6 and TRBJ1-5, with D possibly being TRBD1 (5 bases). The CDR3 covers 13 residues. The V and J ends lost 7 bases and 6 bases respectively, with 13 bases between them. Germline V gene sequence: CDR1 MNHNY, CDR2 SVGAGI (reference sequence). CDR3 DNA: TGTGCCAGCAATCGGGACGTTAGTCAGCCCCAGCATTTT. It yields the protein CASNRDVSQPQHF.

The chain has TRBV7-2 and TRBJ2-5; the match to TRBD2 covers 12 bases. V dropped 6 bases and J dropped 4; count of bases not matched to a gene: 6. The CDR3 loop spans 15 amino acids. Germline CDR1 reads SGHTA; CDR2 reads FQGNSA. CDR3 DNA sequence: TGTGCCAGCAGGCGACTAGCGGGAGTATCAGAGACCCAGTACTTC. It specifies CASRRLAGVSETQYF.

The chain recombines TRBV7-2 with TRBJ1-5; 9 bases map to TRBD1. V shed 5 bases, J shed 4 bases, and the junction held 9 bases outside the gene matches. CDR3 length: 16 residues. Germline V gives CDR1 SGHTA, CDR2 FQGNSA. CDR3 DNA sequence: TGTGCCAGCAGCGAAACAGGGGGCCCTGGAAATCAGCCCCAGCATTTT. Its translation: CASSETGGPGNQPQHF.

The rearrangement joins TRBV6-5 to TRBJ2-7; no firm D call. The germline CDR1 and CDR2 sequences are MNHEY and SVGAGI. The V and J ends lost 1 base and 5 bases respectively, with 3 bases between them. This CDR3 contains 11 residues. The CDR3 loop reads CASSYLNEQYF. The CDR3 DNA reads as TGTGCCAGCAGTTACTTAAACGAGCAGTACTTC.

The genes are TRBV6-5 and TRBJ2-7; D is possibly TRBD2 (6 bases). Germline V lookup: CDR1 MNHEY, CDR2 SVGAGI. The CDR3 totals 14 residues. V gave up 4 bases and J gave up 5 bases, with 15 bases separating them. Written as DNA, the CDR3 is TGTGCCAGCAGTTCGACGGGAGTCGAGGACGAGCAGTACTTC. It translates to CASSSTGVEDEQYF.

This rearrangement joins TRBV5-1 to TRBJ2-7; TRBD2 is a possible D gene (5 bases). Germline V CDR1 and CDR2: SGHRS, YFSETQ. CDR3 length: 14 amino acids. V was cut by 0 bases and J by 5 bases, with 12 bases left in between. CDR3 in DNA: TGCGCCAGCAGCTTGGGTGGAGGATTTAACGAGCAGTACTTC. Translating it yields CASSLGGGFNEQYF.

CDR3 region: CASSYQGNQPQHF. The CDR3 region has the DNA TGTGCCAGCAGCTACCAGGGGAATCAGCCCCAGCATTTT. This rearrangement joins TRBV27 to TRBJ1-5; TRBD1 is a possible D gene (6 bases). V dropped 6 bases and J dropped 4 bases, with 10 bases sitting between them. This CDR3 is built from 13 residues. Germline CDR1 MNHEY, CDR2 SMNVEV (reference sequence).

V and J are TRBV7-6 and TRBJ2-2; D may be TRBD1 or TRBD2 (6 bases each). The CDR3 length is 18 residues. Germline CDR1 is SGHVS and CDR2 is FNYEAQ. Trimming took off 4 bases at V and 0 bases at J, with 18 bases between the two ends. In DNA, the CDR3 is TGTGCCAGCAGCTCCCCCCGTGGGGGGCTAACGAACACCGGGGAGCTGTTTTTT. Translated: CASSSPRGGLTNTGELFF. Full variable domain (remainder filled in from reference TRBV7-6 and TRBJ2-2): GAGVSQSPRYKVTKRGQDVALRCDPISGHVSLYWYRQALGQGPEFLTYFNYEAQQDKSGLPNDRFSAERPEGSISTLTIQRTEQRDSAMYRCASSSPRGGLTNTGELFFGEGSRLTVL.

In its sample, this clone was seen once. V gene TRBV1 combines with J gene TRBJ1-3; the table's TRBD1 call for D was not verified on the DNA. TRBV1 corresponds to a pseudogene. The CDR3 totals 16 residues. The CDR3 loop reads CASSATPGQAGDTIYF. The DNA of the CDR3 is TGCGCCAGCAGCGCGACACCGGGACAGGCGGGGGACACCATATATTTT.

The V call is TRBV2, the J call TRBJ2-2, with D maybe TRBD2 (6 bases). CDR1 SNHLY and CDR2 FYNNEI come from the germline V gene. The CDR3 has 14 residues. Trimming stripped 2 bases from V and 4 bases from J, with 8 bases between. CDR3 region: CASSEYGSTGELFF. CDR3 nucleotide sequence: TGTGCCAGCAGTGAATACGGGAGCACCGGGGAGCTGTTTTTT.

The rearrangement links TRBV27 to TRBJ1-2; no definite D call. The CDR3 is 13 amino acids. The V gene's germline CDR1 is MNHEY and CDR2 SMNVEV (reference sequence). V lost 2 bases and J lost 7, with 11 bases in between. The CDR3 DNA is TGTGCCAGCAGTTTACAACTGGGCTCTGGCTACACCTTC. This translates into CASSLQLGSGYTF.

J is TRBJ1-2 and V is TRBV19; TRBD1 is a possible D gene (5 bases). This CDR3 is 15 amino acids long. Germline-derived CDR1 and CDR2 are LNHDA and SQIVND (reference sequence). V was cut by 4 bases and J by 2 bases, with 14 bases left in between. The CDR3 coding sequence is TGTGCCAGTAGTAAGTCCGAACAGGCAAACTATGGCTACACCTTC. This encodes CASSKSEQANYGYTF.

In its sample, this clone was seen a few times. This chain uses TRBV30 with TRBJ1-2, with unresolved D. The CDR3 has 12 amino acids. Between the trimmed V and J ends, which lost 3 bases and 8 bases, there was a span of 13 bases. The germline gives CDR1 GTSNPN, CDR2 SVGIG (reference sequence). DNA of the CDR3: TGTGCCTGGAGCGGACCTGGGGAAGGCTACACCTTC. Amino acid sequence: CAWSGPGEGYTF.

The chain couples TRBV27 to TRBJ1-5; TRBD1 matches at 8 bases. Unmatched junction bases numbered 6, after V lost 6 bases and J lost 5 bases. The CDR3 runs to 14 residues. Germline V lookup: CDR1 MNHEY, CDR2 SMNVEV (reference sequence). The CDR3 DNA sequence: TGTGCCAGCAGCAGGGGGCAATGGGATCAGCCCCAGCATTTT. This translates into CASSRGQWDQPQHF.

V is TRBV7-3 and J is TRBJ1-1, with no clear D. The CDR3 has 13 amino acids. Trimming pared 3 bases from V and 0 bases from J, leaving 5 bases between. Germline CDR1 and CDR2: SGHTA and FQGTGA. This CDR3 is CASSFNLNTEAFF. DNA for the CDR3: TGTGCCAGCAGCTTCAATTTGAACACTGAAGCTTTCTTT.

This clone was seen at least ten times. For the CDR3, the DNA is TGTGCCAGCACCCAGGAGGGTTCCCCCTACGAGCAGTACTTC. Its protein is CASTQEGSPYEQYF. V and J are TRBV5-6 and TRBJ2-7; weak D call: TRBD2 (6 bases). V gave up 6 bases and J gave up 2 bases, with 15 bases separating them. Germline V gene data show CDR1 as SGHDT and CDR2 as YYEEEE. The CDR3 runs 14 residues.

V gene TRBV10-3 combines with J gene TRBJ2-6, with D unclear. Germline values: CDR1 ENHRY, CDR2 SYGVKD. The CDR3 has 13 residues. Trimming removed 6 bases at V and 4 bases at J, with 7 bases between. The CDR3 spells CAISSEGANVLTF. The DNA of the CDR3 is TGTGCCATCAGCTCAGAGGGGGCCAACGTCCTGACTTTC.

This clone was counted between two and nine times. J is TRBJ2-5 and V is TRBV30; D is unclear. The CDR3 contains 14 residues. Germline V CDR1 and CDR2: GTSNPN, SVGIG (reference sequence). With 0 bases removed from V and 4 bases from J, the gap between germline ends came to 12 bases. The CDR3 coding sequence is TGTGCCTGGAGTGTTGGGCATGGCGTAGAGACCCAGTACTTC. Translation gives CAWSVGHGVETQYF. Full variable domain (missing parts from reference TRBV30 and TRBJ2-5): SQTIHQWPATLVQPVGSPLSLECTVEGTSNPNLYWYRQAAGRGLQLLFYSVGIGQISSEVPQNLSASRPQDRQFILSSKKLLLSDSGFYLCAWSVGHGVETQYFGPGTRLLVL.

V and J are TRBV15 and TRBJ1-1, with D possibly matching TRBD1 (6 bases). The CDR3 is 16 amino acids. The V end was cut by 1 base, the J end by 5 bases, with 17 bases between. The germline gives CDR1 LNHNV, CDR2 YYDKDF (reference sequence). The CDR3 loop reads CATSRGGGARGTEAFF. The CDR3 nucleotides read TGTGCCACCAGCAGAGGAGGGGGAGCGAGGGGGACTGAAGCTTTCTTT.

This chain links TRBV18 with TRBJ1-4; TRBD1 is a possible D gene (5 bases). The CDR3 runs to 17 residues. Germline V lookup: CDR1 KGHSH, CDR2 LQKENI. V was trimmed by 0 bases and J by 10 bases, leaving 21 bases between them. CDR3 in amino acids: CASSPPIFETTGGKLFF. In DNA form, the CDR3 reads TGTGCCAGCTCACCACCGATTTTTGAAACGACGGGGGGAAAACTGTTTTTT.

This clone was found a few times. The chain has TRBV7-1 and TRBJ1-1; D gene ambiguous. TRBV7-1 is recorded as an ORF, its role being uncertain. Trimming cost V 4 bases and J 7 bases, with 10 bases left between them. The CDR3 runs to 12 residues. DNA for the CDR3: TGTGCCAGCAGCTTGGCCGACGGTGAAGCTTTCTTT. Translating gives CASSLADGEAFF.

The chain carries TRBV18 and TRBJ2-7; 11 bases are shared with TRBD1. The CDR3 spans 14 residues. In germline, CDR1 is KGHSH, CDR2 LQKENI. V dropped 6 bases and J dropped 5; count of bases not matched to a gene: 6. The CDR3 reads CASSTLGQGDEQYF. CDR3 sequence (DNA): TGTGCCAGCTCGACCTTGGGACAGGGGGACGAGCAGTACTTC. Full variable domain (remainder filled in from reference TRBV18 and TRBJ2-7): NAGVMQNPRHLVRRRGQEARLRCSPMKGHSHVYWYRQLPEEGLKFMVYLQKENIIDESGMPKERFSAEFPKEGPSILRIQQVVRGDSAAYFCASSTLGQGDEQYFGPGTRLTVT.